This entry lists 7 T cell receptor beta chains sequenced from one sample in a study of blood T cell repertoires in COVID-19. Clones were sequenced by immunoSEQ multiplex PCR, and TCRdb holds only the in-frame ones, with some missing. The sample has about 70,000 clones, 75% to 90% seen once. What was sequenced was peripheral blood. The receptors derive from a man between 65 and 85 years old who had recovered from COVID-19.

This rearrangement joins TRBV11-3 to TRBJ1-1; TRBD1 aligns across 8 bases. This CDR3 contains 15 residues. From germline, CDR1 is SGHNT and CDR2 YENEEA. V dropped 3 bases and J dropped 7; count of bases not matched to a gene: 10. This chain's CDR3 is CASSFRRQGMNEAFF. The DNA of the CDR3 is TGTGCCAGCAGCTTCCGTCGACAGGGGATGAATGAAGCTTTCTTT.

The J gene is TRBJ2-2, the V gene TRBV9, with a possible D match to TRBD1 (5 bases). There are 14 residues in the CDR3. V lost 9 bases to trimming and J lost 0 bases, with 12 bases between them. Germline CDR1 is SGDLS and CDR2 is YYNGEE. CDR3 sequence: CATTRGANTGELFF. In DNA, the CDR3 is TGTGCCACCACAAGGGGCGCGAACACCGGGGAGCTGTTTTTT.

V is TRBV7-2 and J is TRBJ2-5; TRBD1 aligns across 7 bases. CDR3 length equals 17 residues. With V trimmed by 3 bases and J by 1 base, 11 bases remained unmatched. Germline V gene sequence: CDR1 SGHTA, CDR2 FQGNSA. CDR3 sequence reads: CASSLLDLGTAQETQYF. The CDR3 DNA follows: TGTGCCAGCAGCTTGCTGGACTTAGGGACAGCCCAAGAGACCCAGTACTTC.

This clone was found a few times. The rearrangement links TRBV4-3 to TRBJ1-5, with TRBD1 identical over 8 bases. Germline values: CDR1 LGHNA, CDR2 YSLEER. V was pared by 1 base and J by 4 bases, with 9 bases of the junction left unmatched. CDR3 size: 17 residues. CDR3 sequence: CASSQGRDRTGNQPQHF. The CDR3 coding sequence is TGCGCCAGCAGCCAAGGCCGGGACAGGACTGGGAATCAGCCCCAGCATTTT.

The rearrangement uses TRBV2 and TRBJ1-5; TRBD1 aligns across 7 bases. Germline V CDR1 and CDR2: SNHLY, FYNNEI. After removal of 3 bases from V and 7 bases from J, the junction contained 9 bases not matched to a gene. The CDR3 length is 15 residues. CDR3 protein: CASSDQSGGEQPQHF. In DNA, the CDR3 is TGTGCCAGCAGTGATCAGTCAGGGGGTGAGCAGCCCCAGCATTTT.

The gene calls are TRBV4-3 and TRBJ1-2; maybe TRBD1 (5 bases). This CDR3 is 16 amino acids long. From germline, CDR1 is LGHNA and CDR2 YSLEER. Between the trimmed V and J ends, which lost 0 bases and 7 bases, there was a span of 18 bases. The CDR3 reads CASSQDPGRSGGGYTF. The CDR3 region has the DNA TGCGCCAGCAGCCAAGACCCGGGACGCTCGGGGGGTGGCTACACCTTC.

The chain links TRBV30 to TRBJ2-1, with 7 bases that match TRBD2. Germline CDR1 is GTSNPN and CDR2 is SVGIG (reference sequence). Trimming removed 2 bases from V and 5 bases from J; junction bases left unmatched: 12. CDR3 length: 16 amino acids. CDR3 DNA: TGTGCCTGGAGTTCCCCTTTTAGACTAGCTAACAATGAGCAGTTCTTC. This encodes CAWSSPFRLANNEQFF.